Below, 28 T cell receptor beta chains from the same sample are listed, as sequenced in a study of OX40 agonist ivuxolimab in advanced cancers. Libraries were prepared by immunoSEQ multiplex PCR; TCRdb keeps only in-frame clonotypes and omits some of them. The profile shows around 7,700 clones, 79% of them singletons. Specimen: CD4+ or CD8+ T cells sorted from blood, collected in a trial of the OX40 agonist ivuxolimab. These receptors were obtained from an adult with an advanced solid tumor such as melanoma, head and neck, liver or kidney cancer.

This chain connects TRBV11-2 to TRBJ2-3; a weak D match, TRBD2 (6 bases). The CDR3 contains 15 residues. Looked up from germline, CDR1 is SGHAT and CDR2 is FQNNGV. Trimming pared 3 bases from V and 0 bases from J, leaving 10 bases between. CDR3 amino acids: CASSFSGGSTDTQYF. The CDR3 DNA follows: TGTGCCAGCAGCTTTAGCGGAGGGAGCACAGATACGCAGTATTTT.

In DNA, the CDR3 is TGTGCCAGCCAACGGGAGGTCCAAGAGACCCAGTACTTC. It translates to CASQREVQETQYF. The chain couples TRBV7-8 to TRBJ2-5; 7 positions match TRBD2. Trimming at V came to 8 bases and at J to 1 base, leaving 4 bases not matched to a gene. This CDR3 has 13 residues. Germline V lookup: CDR1 SGHVS, CDR2 FQNEAQ.

The J gene is TRBJ2-3, the V gene TRBV28; tentative D call: TRBD2 (6 bases). This CDR3 has 14 amino acids. Germline V gives CDR1 MDHEN, CDR2 SYDVKM. V was cut by 6 bases and J by 6 bases, with 16 bases left in between. CDR3 sequence: CASRGGYLRDTQYF. In DNA, the CDR3 is TGTGCCAGCAGGGGGGGATATCTTCGGGATACGCAGTATTTT.

This chain connects TRBV11-2 to TRBJ2-1; 11 bases line up with TRBD2. The CDR3 spans 15 residues. Germline V gene sequence: CDR1 SGHAT, CDR2 FQNNGV. J gave up 9 bases and V 5 bases, and 9 bases lay outside the gene matches. The CDR3 DNA is TGTGCCAGCAGCCTCTTAGCGGGAGGGCAAGTTGAGCAGTTCTTC. Its protein is CASSLLAGGQVEQFF.

J is TRBJ2-7 and V is TRBV4-3, with D hard to call. Trimming pared 0 bases from V and 1 base from J, leaving 10 bases between. The CDR3 extends over 15 amino acids. Looked up from germline, CDR1 is LGHNA and CDR2 is YSLEER. The CDR3 region has the DNA TGCGCCAGCAGCCAAGATTCCAGGCCGTCCTACGAGCAGTACTTC. Its protein is CASSQDSRPSYEQYF.

This clone has more than one count but fewer than ten. The CDR3, as DNA: TGTGCCAGCAGCCCGACGCTATCGGAGACCCAGTACTTC. This sequence encodes CASSPTLSETQYF. The chain employs TRBV7-9 and TRBJ2-5, with D uncertain. V was pared by 5 bases and J by 5 bases, with 12 bases between. Looked up from germline, CDR1 is SEHNR and CDR2 is FQNEAQ (reference sequence). The CDR3 totals 13 residues. Full variable domain (outside the CDR3, taken from reference TRBV7-9 and TRBJ2-5): DTGVSQNPRHKITKRGQNVTFRCDPISEHNRLYWYRQTLGQGPEFLTYFQNEAQLEKSRLLSDRFSAERPKGSFSTLEIQRTEQGDSAMYLCASSPTLSETQYFGPGTRLLVL.

V gene TRBV10-3 combines with J gene TRBJ2-5, with D maybe TRBD1 (5 bases). The V gene lost 4 bases and the J gene lost 5 bases, with 17 bases spanning the gap. The germline V gene has CDR1 ENHRY and CDR2 SYGVKD. The CDR3 length is 15 residues. This CDR3 is CAISAQLQGPETQYF. DNA for the CDR3: TGTGCCATCAGTGCCCAGCTCCAGGGCCCCGAGACCCAGTACTTC.

This clone came up a few times. The chain has TRBV28 and TRBJ2-3; D might be TRBD1 (5 bases). The CDR3 spans 10 residues. Trimming removed 6 bases at V and 14 bases at J, with 12 bases between. CDR1 MDHEN and CDR2 SYDVKM come from the germline V gene. CDR3 in DNA: TGTGCCAGCAGCCGTGGGGCCCTGTATTTT. It yields the protein CASSRGALYF.

The chain employs TRBV9 and TRBJ2-7, with 9 bases identical to TRBD1. Germline lookup yields CDR1 SGDLS and CDR2 YYNGEE. V was pared by 3 bases and J by 3 bases, with 4 bases of the junction left unmatched. The CDR3 extends over 14 amino acids. The CDR3 sequence: CASSAGQGNYEQYF. The CDR3 coding sequence is TGTGCCAGCAGCGCGGGACAGGGCAACTACGAGCAGTACTTC.

The chain has TRBV5-1 and TRBJ2-2; no clear D. Per the germline V gene, CDR1 is SGHRS and CDR2 is YFSETQ. The V end lost 0 bases, the J end lost 2 bases, and 8 bases lay between the germline ends. CDR3 length: 15 amino acids. CDR3 coding DNA: TGCGCCAGCAGCTTGGTTGGGGTTAACACCGGGGAGCTGTTTTTT. This encodes CASSLVGVNTGELFF.

This chain links TRBV7-9 with TRBJ2-5, with D maybe TRBD2 (5 bases). V was clipped by 7 bases and J by 3 bases, with 12 bases between them. Germline CDR1 SEHNR, CDR2 FQNEAQ (reference sequence). The CDR3 extends over 13 amino acids. DNA for the CDR3: TGTGCCAGCACCTCTCCGGAGGAAGAGACCCAGTACTTC. Protein sequence: CASTSPEEETQYF.

The V gene is TRBV4-1, the J gene TRBJ2-5, with 7 positions matching TRBD2. With 2 bases clipped from V and 1 base from J, the junction kept 7 bases outside the gene matches. Germline CDR1 reads MGHRA; CDR2 reads YSYEKL. The CDR3 runs 16 residues. This chain's CDR3 is CASSQPLGGVQETQYF. The CDR3 bases are TGCGCCAGCAGCCAACCCCTGGGGGGGGTCCAAGAGACCCAGTACTTC.

The rearrangement joins TRBV4-2 to TRBJ2-2; the D is unclear. V lost 5 bases, J lost 8 bases, and 21 bases lay in between. Germline V gives CDR1 LGHNA, CDR2 YNFKEQ. CDR3 size: 16 residues. The CDR3 sequence is CASSTGLDVNGGELFF. As DNA, the CDR3 is TGTGCCAGCAGCACCGGGCTCGACGTGAACGGAGGGGAGCTGTTTTTT.

This clone is judged medium-sized (0.01 to 0.1%). The rearrangement joins TRBV28 to TRBJ1-6; 10 bases agree with TRBD1. The CDR3 contains 15 residues. Germline CDR1 MDHEN, CDR2 SYDVKM. J lost 5 bases, V lost 6 bases, and 4 bases had no gene match. The CDR3 loop is CASRLTGGDNSPLHF. The DNA for the CDR3 is TGTGCCAGCAGGCTGACAGGGGGCGATAATTCACCCCTCCACTTT.

The gene calls are TRBV4-3 and TRBJ2-3; 8 nucleotides match TRBD2. Germline V gene lookup returns CDR1 LGHNA and CDR2 YSLEER. This CDR3 contains 18 residues. J lost 4 bases, V lost 4 bases, and 16 bases had no gene match. The CDR3 DNA reads TGCGCCAGCAGCCCGTTCTCAGAACTAGCGGACCTAGCAGATACGCAGTATTTT. Amino acids: CASSPFSELADLADTQYF.

This clone is categorized as hyperexpanded (1% or more). This sequence joins TRBV7-8 and TRBJ2-7, with D possibly called TRBD1 or TRBD2 (5 bases each). There are 14 residues in the CDR3. Germline V gene lookup returns CDR1 SGHVS and CDR2 FQNEAQ. V was pared by 1 base and J by 5 bases, with 12 bases between. The CDR3 loop reads CASSLGGQGDEQYF. In DNA form, the CDR3 reads TGTGCCAGCAGCTTAGGAGGGCAGGGTGACGAGCAGTACTTC.

This clone was seen more than once but under ten times. This chain links TRBV5-6 with TRBJ2-7; TRBD1 matches at 7 bases. CDR3 length equals 16 residues. The germline CDR1 and CDR2 sequences are SGHDT and YYEEEE. V shed 3 bases and J 1 base; nucleotides not matched to a gene: 10. The CDR3 sequence: CASSSSGTALSYEQYF. The CDR3 coding sequence is TGTGCCAGCAGCTCCTCCGGGACAGCCCTTTCCTACGAGCAGTACTTC. Filled out from reference TRBV5-6 and TRBJ2-7, the complete variable domain reads DAGVTQSPTHLIKTRGQQVTLRCSPKSGHDTVSWYQQALGQGPQFIFQYYEEEERQRGNFPDRFSGHQFPNYSSELNVNALLLGDSALYLCASSSSGTALSYEQYFGPGTRLTVT.

The rearrangement uses TRBV7-9 and TRBJ2-1; D unresolved. The V gene lost 0 bases and the J gene lost 10 bases, with 10 bases spanning the gap. The V gene's germline CDR1 is SEHNR and CDR2 FQNEAQ (reference sequence). This CDR3 comprises 13 residues. The CDR3 loop is CASSLAVLEEQFF. CDR3 in DNA: TGTGCCAGCAGCTTAGCGGTCCTGGAGGAGCAGTTCTTC.

V usage is TRBV27 and J usage is TRBJ1-2; 7 bases are shared with TRBD1. CDR3 size: 14 residues. Trimming removed 5 bases from V and 3 bases from J; junction bases left unmatched: 6. Germline V gene data show CDR1 as MNHEY and CDR2 as SMNVEV (reference sequence). The CDR3 spells CASSKQGFDYGYTF. Here the CDR3 DNA reads TGTGCCAGCAGTAAACAGGGGTTCGACTATGGCTACACCTTC.

The genes are TRBV9 and TRBJ1-2; D is undetermined. Germline V lookup: CDR1 SGDLS, CDR2 YYNGEE. This CDR3 spans 13 amino acids. The V end lost 0 bases, the J end lost 4 bases, and 7 bases lay between the germline ends. CDR3 bases: TGTGCCAGCAGCGTAGACGACGGCTATGGCTACACCTTC. As protein: CASSVDDGYGYTF.

This sequence joins TRBV7-9 and TRBJ2-3, with unresolved D. Trimming left V 5 bases short and J 5 bases short, with 8 bases between. CDR3 size: 12 residues. Germline V lookup: CDR1 SEHNR, CDR2 FQNEAQ (reference sequence). CDR3 DNA sequence: TGTGCCAGCAGCCACGACATAGATACGCAGTATTTT. Its translation: CASSHDIDTQYF.

This clone was observed a handful of times. This chain links TRBV19 with TRBJ2-7; the match to TRBD2 covers 8 bases. Germline CDR1 and CDR2: LNHDA and SQIVND (reference sequence). This CDR3 contains 13 residues. Germline trimming cut 5 bases from V and 4 bases from J; bases unmatched to any gene: 4. CDR3 region: CASSPASGYEQYF. The CDR3 DNA sequence: TGTGCCAGTAGTCCGGCTAGCGGGTACGAGCAGTACTTC.

V usage is TRBV4-3 and J usage is TRBJ1-2; 10 bases agree with TRBD1. Trimming removed 1 base from V and 7 bases from J; junction bases left unmatched: 12. In germline, CDR1 is LGHNA, CDR2 YSLEER. The CDR3 runs to 17 residues. The CDR3 bases are TGCGCCAGCAGCCAAGGGGTCGGCGGGACAGGGGCTATTGGCTACACCTTC. Its protein product is CASSQGVGGTGAIGYTF.

This chain uses TRBV2 with TRBJ2-7; TRBD1 aligns across 9 bases. Germline CDR1 SNHLY, CDR2 FYNNEI. V trimming: 0 bases; J trimming: 2 bases; junction bases outside the gene matches: 8. This CDR3 region has 17 residues. This CDR3 reads CASSEAFVGQGTYEQYF. The CDR3 DNA sequence: TGTGCCAGCAGTGAAGCGTTTGTTGGACAGGGGACCTACGAGCAGTACTTC.

The chain links TRBV2 to TRBJ1-2, with 9 bases that match TRBD1. The CDR3 spans 14 residues. V shed 4 bases and J 5 bases; nucleotides not matched to a gene: 5. Germline CDR1 SNHLY, CDR2 FYNNEI. CDR3 sequence: CASSALQGAYGYTF. The CDR3 coding sequence is TGTGCCAGCAGTGCCCTACAGGGGGCTTATGGCTACACCTTC.

The chain is built from TRBV28 and TRBJ1-5; D gene uncertain. Germline CDR1 and CDR2: MDHEN and SYDVKM. This CDR3 region has 13 residues. Trimming shortened V by 2 bases and J by 6 bases, and 8 bases separated the two germline ends. The CDR3 loop reads CASSLPTAQPQHF. The CDR3, as DNA: TGTGCCAGCAGTTTACCGACCGCTCAGCCCCAGCATTTT.

V usage is TRBV4-3 and J usage is TRBJ1-2, with D possibly TRBD1 on 5 matching bases. The V and J ends lost 0 bases and 2 bases respectively, with 16 bases between them. Germline assignment: CDR1 LGHNA and CDR2 YSLEER. This CDR3 region has 17 residues. As DNA, the CDR3 is TGCGCCAGCAGCCAAGACCTGGACATAGAAATAAACTATGGCTACACCTTC. It yields the protein CASSQDLDIEINYGYTF.

This clone was counted a single time. This chain links TRBV6-6 with TRBJ2-5, with D perhaps matching TRBD1 or TRBD2 (6 bases each). Trimming cost V 2 bases and J 5 bases, with 9 bases left between them. The CDR3 sequence is 13 residues long. Germline values: CDR1 MNHNY, CDR2 SVGAGI (reference sequence). CDR3: CASSYEGGETQYF. The CDR3 region has the DNA TGTGCCAGCAGTTACGAGGGGGGCGAGACCCAGTACTTC.